The 15 T cell receptor beta chains given below trace back to one sample, sequenced in a study of shared clonotypes between healthy human individuals (TCRdb year 2020). For the CD8 naive samples, CD45RO-negative cells were positively selected for CCR7, yielding a CD45RA+CCR7+ population from which TemRA cells were excluded. Library preparation used the immunoSEQ multiplex PCR assay. The immuneACCESS repertoire file appears here via TCRdb, limited to in-frame rearrangements. These files lack a portion of the clones; in checked studies, under half of the deficit traces to unresolved V genes, and the cause of the others is not known. Across this sample there are around 700,000 clones, with around 90% seen only once. The top ten clonotypes cover about a quarter of the sample. Sequencing was carried out using naive CD8+ T cells sorted from blood. In the paper's terms, the cell subset or site label means: CD45RA+CCR7+. These receptors all stem from a young man in good health.

The chain links TRBV27 to TRBJ2-5; D not certain. The CDR3 is made up of 14 amino acids. CDR1 is MNHEY and CDR2 is SMNVEV in the germline V gene (reference sequence). The V and J ends lost 4 bases and 5 bases respectively, with 14 bases between them. CDR3 loop: CASSSYEGHETQYF. The CDR3 nucleotides are TGTGCCAGCAGTTCCTATGAAGGGCACGAGACCCAGTACTTC.

A single count supports this clone. V and J are TRBV28 and TRBJ2-7; D not resolved. Trimming pared 6 bases from V and 2 bases from J, leaving 20 bases between. CDR3 length equals 16 residues. Germline V CDR1 and CDR2: MDHEN, SYDVKM. CDR3 loop: CASRHQPGSFAYEQYF. DNA of the CDR3: TGTGCCAGCAGGCACCAACCCGGGTCCTTCGCCTACGAGCAGTACTTC.

The rearrangement joins TRBV18 to TRBJ2-7, with a tentative D call TRBD2 (5 bases). Germline V gives CDR1 KGHSH, CDR2 LQKENI. This CDR3 spans 12 amino acids. Trimming cost V 3 bases and J 3 bases, with 6 bases left between them. The CDR3 region is CASSPRVYEQYF. DNA for the CDR3: TGTGCCAGCTCACCGCGGGTCTACGAGCAGTACTTC.

This clone was observed a single time. The genes are TRBV15 and TRBJ2-5, with D tentatively TRBD1 (5 bases). The CDR3 covers 13 residues. The V gene's germline CDR1 is LNHNV and CDR2 YYDKDF (reference sequence). With 3 bases removed from V and 5 bases from J, the gap between germline ends came to 10 bases. CDR3 residues: CATSSQGMETQYF. The CDR3 DNA sequence: TGTGCCACCAGCAGTCAGGGTATGGAGACCCAGTACTTC.

This chain connects TRBV5-1 to TRBJ2-5; D call uncertain. This CDR3 has 13 amino acids. CDR1 and CDR2 from the germline V gene are SGHRS and YFSETQ. Trimming took off 1 base at V and 2 bases at J, with 6 bases between the two ends. The CDR3 sequence is CASSLYHQETQYF. Here the CDR3 DNA reads TGCGCCAGCAGCTTGTACCATCAAGAGACCCAGTACTTC.

CDR3 sequence: CASSQSNRDEQPQHF. DNA of the CDR3: TGTGCCAGCAGCCAATCTAACAGGGATGAACAGCCCCAGCATTTT. The genes are TRBV6-6 and TRBJ1-5, with D possibly being TRBD1 (6 bases). This CDR3 has 15 residues. With 6 bases removed from V and 7 bases from J, the gap between germline ends came to 19 bases. Germline-derived CDR1 and CDR2 are MNHNY and SVGAGI (reference sequence).

DNA of the CDR3: TGTGCCAGCAGCGACCCCTATATGAGGGAGCAGTACTTC. This codes for CASSDPYMREQYF. This chain connects TRBV27 to TRBJ2-7; D is uncertain. This CDR3 is 13 amino acids long. The ends were cut back, 6 bases at V and 7 bases at J, with 16 bases in the middle. Germline CDR1 is MNHEY and CDR2 is SMNVEV (reference sequence).

This chain uses TRBV13 with TRBJ1-1; no clear D. Looked up from germline, CDR1 is PRHDT and CDR2 is FYEKMQ (reference sequence). V was trimmed by 5 bases and J by 0 bases, leaving 13 bases between them. The CDR3 spans 15 residues. The CDR3 nucleotides read TGTGCCAGCAGCCCACGATGGGCACTGAACACTGAAGCTTTCTTT. Amino acid sequence: CASSPRWALNTEAFF.

The rearrangement joins TRBV7-9 to TRBJ2-7; a weak D match, TRBD2 (6 bases). V was shortened by 4 bases and J by 7 bases, with 14 bases between the two germline ends. Germline loops: CDR1 SEHNR, CDR2 FQNEAQ (reference sequence). The CDR3 totals 13 residues. The CDR3 DNA follows: TGTGCCAGCAGCTCGGGACTCAGCAGGGAGCAGTACTTC. Translated: CASSSGLSREQYF.

A word on this clone: Its ends do not fully match the called genes, so a read error is possible. This rearrangement joins TRBV11-2 to TRBJ2-1; 16 nucleotides align to TRBD2. The germline gives CDR1 SGHAT, CDR2 FQNNGV. The CDR3 covers 15 residues. The CDR3 coding sequence is TGTGCCAGCAGCTCATCGGGACTAGCGGGAGGGGCCGGAGTCTTC. Amino acid sequence: CASSSSGLAGGAGVF. The whole variable domain, filled in from reference TRBV11-2 and TRBJ2-1, reads EAGVAQSPRYKIIEKRQSVAFWCNPISGHATLYWYQQILGQGPKLLIQFQNNGVVDDSQLPKDRFSAERLKGVDSTLKIQPAKLEDSAVYLCASSSSGLAGGAGVFGPGTRLTVL.

This chain links TRBV4-3 with TRBJ2-7; possible D gene TRBD2, 6 bases. Germline V gene lookup returns CDR1 LGHNA and CDR2 YSLEER. V gave up 4 bases and J gave up 6 bases, with 16 bases separating them. The CDR3 extends over 14 amino acids. The CDR3 reads CASSPAWLGGEQYF. The CDR3 bases are TGCGCCAGCAGCCCCGCCTGGCTGGGGGGCGAGCAGTACTTC.

The rearrangement links TRBV20-1 to TRBJ2-1; TRBD2 is a possible D gene (5 bases). The ends were cut back, 4 bases at V and 5 bases at J, with 6 bases in the middle. This CDR3 is built from 11 residues. Germline assignment: CDR1 DFQATT and CDR2 SNEGSKA (reference sequence). This chain's CDR3 is CSAKRNNEQFF. CDR3 nucleotides: TGCAGTGCTAAGCGGAACAATGAGCAGTTCTTC.

The rearrangement uses TRBV6-1 and TRBJ2-7; 7 bases agree with TRBD1. V lost 4 bases, J lost 7 bases, and 7 bases stayed unmatched. Germline lookup yields CDR1 MNHNS and CDR2 SASEGT. This CDR3 is built from 13 residues. The DNA of the CDR3 is TGTGCCAGCAGTGGCCAGGGGGTGCTAGAGCAGTACTTC. Translated, it gives CASSGQGVLEQYF.

The rearrangement joins TRBV19 to TRBJ1-6, with TRBD1 as a possible D gene (6 bases). The CDR3 contains 16 residues. The germline V gene has CDR1 LNHDA and CDR2 SQIVND (reference sequence). V was pared by 8 bases and J by 7 bases, with 21 bases between. CDR3 protein: CASHPGAGLLNSPLHF. Here the CDR3 DNA reads TGTGCCAGTCACCCGGGGGCGGGCCTCCTGAATTCACCCCTCCACTTT.

This rearrangement joins TRBV9 to TRBJ2-1; D may be TRBD2 (5 bases). The CDR3 covers 14 residues. V shed 4 bases and J shed 6 bases, with 14 bases lying between them. Germline lookup yields CDR1 SGDLS and CDR2 YYNGEE. CDR3 sequence reads: CASSPTRRPNEQFF. The CDR3 nucleotides read TGTGCCAGCAGCCCTACTAGACGACCCAATGAGCAGTTCTTC.